A selection of T cell receptor beta chains follows, all from one sample in a study of CD8 T cells in ankylosing spondylitis. TCRdb re-called the 5' RACE reads with MiXCR, one entry per CDR3 protein. The repertoire holds fewer than 200,000 distinct CDR3 sequences, about 20% seen once, with 4.3% in the top ten. The sequenced sample was blood, either unsorted or a sorted T cell fraction (not recorded which). The receptor set was obtained from a male donor aged 10-29 years with ankylosing spondylitis or in good health (not recorded which). The CDR3 runs from the conserved cysteine through the conserved F or W. Fields, in order: D gene, V gene, clone size, J gene, CDR3 protein, CDR3 DNA. The D gene is left open where the match is weak. Not every row has a clone size; where given, it reads once, few, many or a size class.

>.|TRBV4-1|many|TRBJ2-3
CASSQDKAASTDTQYF
TGCGCCAGCAGCCAAGATAAAGCAGCCAGCACAGATACGCAGTATTTT
>.|TRBV2|.|TRBJ2-7
CASSEFGLSYEQYF
TGTGCCAGCAGTGAATTCGGCCTCTCCTACGAGCAGTACTTC
>TRBD2|TRBV19|.|TRBJ2-7
CASSRAGLPTEQYF
TGTGCCAGTAGTCGTGCGGGACTACCAACCGAGCAGTACTTC
>TRBD1|TRBV12-3/TRBV12-4|many|TRBJ1-1
CASTPTGLTEAFF
TGTGCCAGCACCCCGACAGGGCTAACTGAAGCTTTCTTT
>.|TRBV12-3/TRBV12-4|many|TRBJ1-1
CASSFSGVITEAFF
TGTGCCAGCAGTTTTTCGGGGGTTATCACTGAAGCTTTCTTT
>TRBD2|TRBV29-1|many|TRBJ2-2
CSVSSSGGTGELFF
TGCAGCGTTTCCTCTAGCGGGGGCACCGGGGAGCTGTTTTTT
>TRBD2|TRBV30|many|TRBJ2-1
CAWTPRGGRAYNEQFF
TGTGCCTGGACCCCAAGGGGCGGGAGGGCCTACAATGAGCAGTTCTTC
>TRBD1|TRBV15|many|TRBJ2-5
CATSRGTGQGMETQYF
TGTGCCACCAGCAGAGGAACGGGACAGGGGATGGAGACCCAGTACTTC
>.|TRBV7-6|many|TRBJ2-1
CASSLAGGPYNEQFF
TGTGCCAGCAGCTTAGCCGGGGGGCCCTACAATGAGCAGTTCTTC
>.|TRBV20-1|.|TRBJ1-3
CSAPGHSSGNTIYF
TGCAGTGCTCCGGGACATAGCTCTGGAAACACCATATATTTT
>.|TRBV10-3|many|TRBJ1-6
CAISERVGDSPLHF
TGTGCCATCAGTGAACGGGTAGGGGATTCACCCCTCCACTTT
>.|TRBV2|.|TRBJ1-5
CASSDLQGRSYSNQPQHF
TGTGCCAGCAGTGATTTGCAGGGACGGAGCTATAGCAATCAGCCCCAGCATTTT
>.|TRBV10-3|many|TRBJ2-3
CAIGGDSPTNTQYF
TGTGCCATCGGAGGGGACTCCCCCACAAATACGCAGTATTTT
>.|TRBV28|few|TRBJ2-1
CASSSPGMRPLNEQFF
TGTGCCAGCAGTTCGCCAGGGATGCGTCCATTAAATGAGCAGTTCTTC
>TRBD1|TRBV12-3/TRBV12-4|many|TRBJ1-5
CASSRQGASNQPQHF
TGTGCCAGCAGTCGACAGGGGGCGTCCAATCAGCCCCAGCATTTT
>TRBD2|TRBV30|.|TRBJ2-7
CAWSVTREAEQYF
TGTGCCTGGAGTGTCACGCGGGAGGCCGAGCAGTACTTC
>.|TRBV20-1|many|TRBJ2-3
CSATHIATDTQYF
TGCAGTGCTACCCATATCGCCACAGATACGCAGTATTTT
>.|TRBV4-2|many|TRBJ2-7
CASSQDLARGAYEQYF
TGTGCCAGCAGCCAAGATTTGGCGAGGGGGGCCTACGAGCAGTACTTC
>.|TRBV7-2|many|TRBJ2-2
CASSQTPTGELFF
TGTGCCAGCAGCCAGACTCCAACCGGGGAGCTGTTTTTT
>TRBD2|TRBV29-1|many|TRBJ2-3
CSAAREVLAGYTDTQYF
TGCAGCGCGGCCCGGGAGGTTCTAGCGGGATACACAGATACGCAGTATTTT
>.|TRBV5-1|.|TRBJ2-2
CASGANTGELFF
TGCGCCAGCGGAGCGAACACCGGGGAGCTGTTTTTT
>.|TRBV19|many|TRBJ2-1
CASSISADIYNEQFF
TGTGCCAGTAGTATTTCGGCAGACATCTACAATGAGCAGTTCTTC
>TRBD2|TRBV29-1|.|TRBJ2-3
CSVPGGGSEDTQYF
TGCAGCGTCCCCGGAGGCGGGAGTGAAGATACGCAGTATTTT
>TRBD2|TRBV12-3/TRBV12-4|many|TRBJ2-3
CASSDSGRVTDTQYF
TGTGCCAGCAGTGATAGCGGGAGGGTTACAGATACGCAGTATTTT
>.|TRBV5-1|many|TRBJ1-1
CASSLAYGMNTEAFF
TGCGCCAGCAGCTTGGCTTACGGCATGAACACTGAAGCTTTCTTT
>.|TRBV30|many|TRBJ2-7
CAWGPTYRYEQYF
TGTGCCTGGGGCCCGACATACCGATACGAGCAGTACTTC
>.|TRBV9|many|TRBJ1-3
CASSGRFSGNTIYF
TGTGCCAGCAGCGGCAGGTTCTCTGGAAACACCATATATTTT
>.|TRBV7-2|many|TRBJ1-6
CASSSSGIRGNSPLHF
TGTGCCAGCAGCTCCTCAGGGATTCGGGGTAATTCACCCCTCCACTTT
>.|TRBV29-1|few|TRBJ2-5
CSVAAGETQYF
TGCAGCGTTGCTGCTGGGGAGACCCAGTACTTC
>TRBD2|TRBV29-1|.|TRBJ2-3
CSVAPTRGGFTDTQYF
TGCAGCGTTGCCCCCACTCGCGGGGGTTTCACAGATACGCAGTATTTT
>TRBD1|TRBV12-3/TRBV12-4|many|TRBJ1-5
CASSAGTGGHQPQHF
TGTGCCAGCAGCGCCGGGACAGGGGGACACCAGCCCCAGCATTTT
>TRBD2|TRBV20-1|once|TRBJ2-1
CSVSSGPSEQFF
TGCAGTGTTTCTAGCGGCCCCAGTGAGCAGTTCTTC
>TRBD1|TRBV15|many|TRBJ1-5
CATSRDRVGQPQHF
TGTGCCACCAGCCGCGACAGGGTAGGTCAGCCCCAGCATTTT
>.|TRBV24-1|many|TRBJ2-4
CATSWGAGIQYF
TGTGCCACCTCCTGGGGGGCCGGCATTCAGTACTTC
>.|TRBV29-1|.|TRBJ1-5
CSVAGTDSNQPQHF
TGCAGCGTTGCCGGGACCGATAGCAATCAGCCCCAGCATTTT
>.|TRBV12-3/TRBV12-4|many|TRBJ1-3
CASSPYRSSGNTIYF
TGTGCCAGCAGTCCCTACAGGAGCTCTGGAAACACCATATATTTT
>.|TRBV30|many|TRBJ2-1
CAWRWGEYNEQFF
TGTGCCTGGAGGTGGGGGGAGTACAATGAGCAGTTCTTC
>TRBD1|TRBV20-1|many|TRBJ2-1
CSARGPGTGGAFRYNEQFF
TGCAGTGCTAGAGGCCCCGGGACAGGGGGCGCTTTTAGGTACAATGAGCAGTTCTTC
>.|TRBV24-1|many|TRBJ2-7
CATSDLDEQYF
TGTGCCACCAGTGATTTAGACGAGCAGTACTTC
>.|TRBV3-1|many|TRBJ1-5
CASSQVATNQPQHF
TGTGCCAGCAGCCAAGTAGCCACCAATCAGCCCCAGCATTTT
>TRBD2|TRBV29-1|many|TRBJ2-2
CSAPVAGGRVGELFF
TGCAGCGCCCCGGTAGCGGGAGGGCGCGTCGGGGAGCTGTTTTTT
>.|TRBV5-1|many|TRBJ1-1
CASSSTPKTGTEAFF
TGCGCCAGCAGCTCCACACCTAAGACAGGCACTGAAGCTTTCTTT
>TRBD2|TRBV25-1|few|TRBJ2-1
CASSETGGYYNEQFF
TGTGCCAGCAGTGAAACGGGAGGGTACTACAATGAGCAGTTCTTC
>TRBD1|TRBV15|many|TRBJ2-5
CATSRDGTEETQYF
TGTGCCACCAGCAGAGATGGGACAGAGGAGACCCAGTACTTC
>.|TRBV30|many|TRBJ2-2
CAYGRVTGELFF
TGTGCCTACGGACGGGTCACCGGGGAGCTGTTTTTT
>TRBD1|TRBV7-2|.|TRBJ2-1
CASSHRDREIGQFF
TGTGCCAGCAGCCACCGGGACAGGGAAATTGGGCAGTTCTTC
>.|TRBV29-1|many|TRBJ1-1
CSVSRANTEAFF
TGCAGCGTTTCCAGGGCGAACACTGAAGCTTTCTTT
>.|TRBV25-1|many|TRBJ2-5
CASSEPLTRKETQYF
TGTGCCAGCAGTGAACCTCTGACTAGGAAAGAGACCCAGTACTTC
>.|TRBV12-3/TRBV12-4|few|TRBJ1-1
CASSRPQGTEAFF
TGTGCCAGCAGCCGACCCCAGGGAACTGAAGCTTTCTTT
>.|TRBV24-1|many|TRBJ2-1
CATSGTSGRAYNEQFF
TGTGCCACCAGTGGAACTTCGGGACGGGCCTACAATGAGCAGTTCTTC
>TRBD1|TRBV14|many|TRBJ2-1
CASRQTGGSYNEQFF
TGTGCCAGCAGACAGACAGGGGGCTCCTACAATGAGCAGTTCTTC
>.|TRBV7-9|many|TRBJ2-5
CASSSRKSRKETQYF
TGTGCCAGCAGCTCCCGGAAATCTAGAAAAGAGACCCAGTACTTC
>TRBD2|TRBV6-6|many|TRBJ2-7
CASSPAGPVEEQYF
TGTGCCAGCAGCCCAGCGGGACCCGTGGAGGAGCAGTACTTC
>TRBD1|TRBV5-1|many|TRBJ2-6
CASSQKTGPSGANVLTF
TGCGCCAGCAGCCAGAAGACAGGGCCCTCTGGGGCCAACGTCCTGACTTTC